What follows are 12 T cell receptor beta chains derived from one specimen sequenced in a study of shared clonotypes between healthy human individuals. The repertoire was sequenced with immunoSEQ multiplex PCR; TCRdb's copy has only in-frame clones and lacks some. The table includes about 1 million clones, about 75% detected once. The sequenced material came from memory CD4+ T cells sorted from blood. The subset was: CD45RA-negative fraction. The origin of the receptors is a man aged 18 to 29 in good health.

The chain carries TRBV2 and TRBJ1-1, with 7 bases that match TRBD1. CDR1 SNHLY and CDR2 FYNNEI come from the germline V gene. V lost 4 bases to trimming and J lost 5 bases; unmatched junction nucleotides: 7. This CDR3 comprises 14 residues. Here the CDR3 reads CASSAVDRETEAFF. The CDR3 bases are TGTGCCAGCAGTGCAGTTGACAGGGAAACTGAAGCTTTCTTT. The variable domain in full, completed from reference TRBV2 and TRBJ1-1, reads EPEVTQTPSHQVTQMGQEVILRCVPISNHLYFYWYRQILGQKVEFLVSFYNNEISEKSEIFDDQFSVERPDGSNFTLKIRSTKLEDSAMYFCASSAVDRETEAFFGQGTRLTVV.

V is TRBV2 and J is TRBJ2-3; the match to TRBD2 covers 7 bases. The CDR3 extends over 13 amino acids. From germline, CDR1 is SNHLY and CDR2 FYNNEI. V dropped 10 bases and J dropped 1; count of bases not matched to a gene: 5. The CDR3 here is CAITGGGTDTQYF. The CDR3 nucleotides read TGTGCCATCACGGGGGGTGGCACAGATACGCAGTATTTT.

This chain joins TRBV7-9 and TRBJ1-2; tentatively, D is TRBD1 (5 bases). The germline V gene has CDR1 SEHNR and CDR2 FQNEAQ (reference sequence). The CDR3 length is 15 residues. V was cut by 4 bases and J by 4 bases, with 16 bases left in between. This chain's CDR3 is CASSSRGSSTYGYTF. The CDR3 DNA reads as TGTGCCAGCAGCTCCCGGGGGAGTTCCACCTATGGCTACACCTTC.

The chain couples TRBV6-4 to TRBJ2-1; D ambiguous. In germline, CDR1 is MRHNA, CDR2 SNTAGT. The CDR3 extends over 14 amino acids. V gave up 4 bases and J gave up 7 bases, with 14 bases separating them. The CDR3 nucleotides read TGTGCCAGCAGTGTGCACCCCGCGGAGAATGAGCAGTTCTTC. This codes for CASSVHPAENEQFF.

The chain combines TRBV5-1 with TRBJ1-2; weak D call: TRBD1 (6 bases). CDR3 length: 14 residues. Trimming took 8 bases from V and 3 from J, leaving 17 bases between them. Germline V lookup: CDR1 SGHRS, CDR2 YFSETQ. This CDR3 is CASYPGTNDYGYTF. Here the CDR3 DNA reads TGCGCCAGTTACCCCGGGACAAATGACTATGGCTACACCTTC. The full variable domain, rest sourced from reference TRBV5-1 and TRBJ1-2, is KAGVTQTPRYLIKTRGQQVTLSCSPISGHRSVSWYQQTPGQGLQFLFEYFSETQRNKGNFPGRFSGRQFSNSRSEMNVSTLELGDSALYLCASYPGTNDYGYTFGSGTRLTVV.

The rearrangement links TRBV2 to TRBJ1-4, with D perhaps TRBD1 (6 bases). The germline gives CDR1 SNHLY, CDR2 FYNNEI. This CDR3 has 14 residues. V was trimmed by 3 bases and J by 8 bases, leaving 13 bases between them. In DNA form, the CDR3 reads TGTGCCAGCAGTGATGGGGGCTTCGCGGAAAAACTGTTTTTT. Amino acid sequence: CASSDGGFAEKLFF.

Details on this clone: A single base separates this from a much larger clone, so it may be a read error. The chain recombines TRBV6-1 with TRBJ1-2; D is undetermined. CDR1 and CDR2 (germline): MNHNS, SASEGT. The CDR3 is made up of 14 amino acids. The CDR3 coding sequence is TGTGCCCGCAGTGTTGGCGGGGTGAACTATGGCTACACCTTC. It specifies CARSVGGVNYGYTF.

This chain connects TRBV5-5 to TRBJ2-7, with 7 nucleotides matching TRBD1. With V trimmed by 0 bases and J by 0 bases, 9 bases remained unmatched. This CDR3 spans 17 amino acids. Per germline, CDR1 SGHKS and CDR2 YYEKEE (reference sequence). Written as DNA, the CDR3 is TGTGCCAGCAGCTTGGCCGGGACAGCCCCGAGCTCCTACGAGCAGTACTTC. This encodes CASSLAGTAPSSYEQYF.

This clone has a handful of counts. The rearrangement uses TRBV6-1 and TRBJ1-5; 9 bases map to TRBD1. V dropped 11 bases and J dropped 1; count of bases not matched to a gene: 9. The CDR3 contains 15 residues. CDR1 is MNHNS, CDR2 SASEGT, per germline. The CDR3 DNA is TGTGCCGGACAGGGGCGGGAGATGAGCAATCAGCCCCAGCATTTT. It translates to CAGQGREMSNQPQHF.

This clone was counted only a few times. This chain uses TRBV6-5 with TRBJ1-5; 7 bases are a match to TRBD1. This CDR3 has 14 amino acids. The germline V gene encodes CDR1 MNHEY and CDR2 SVGAGI. The V and J ends lost 6 bases and 3 bases, in that order; junction bases with no gene match: 5. The CDR3 is CASRPGTVNQPQHF. The CDR3, as DNA: TGTGCCAGCAGACCCGGGACAGTCAATCAGCCCCAGCATTTT.

The chain employs TRBV5-6 and TRBJ1-5; no clear D gene. Trimming removed 3 bases at V and 2 bases at J, with 9 bases between. Germline assignment: CDR1 SGHDT and CDR2 YYEEEE. This CDR3 comprises 14 residues. CDR3 sequence (DNA): TGTGCCAGCAGCTCCAGAGGAGGCAATCAGCCCCAGCATTTT. As protein: CASSSRGGNQPQHF. The variable domain in full, completed from reference TRBV5-6 and TRBJ1-5, reads DAGVTQSPTHLIKTRGQQVTLRCSPKSGHDTVSWYQQALGQGPQFIFQYYEEEERQRGNFPDRFSGHQFPNYSSELNVNALLLGDSALYLCASSSRGGNQPQHFGDGTRLSIL.

Comments on this clone: A read error may account for a junction end that differs from germline. The V gene is TRBV25-1, the J gene TRBJ1-2; tentatively, D is TRBD1 (6 bases). The germline CDR1 and CDR2 sequences are MGHDK and SYGVNS. CDR3 length: 13 amino acids. The CDR3 spells CASSDGQSYGYTF. The CDR3 DNA reads TGTGCCAGTAGTGACGGACAGTCCTATGGCTACACCTTC.